This T cell receptor (beta chain) was profiled in a study of T cell repertoires in cytomegalovirus infection. Overall study context: Signatures in public TCR beta sequences pointed to both CMV infection and matching HLA type. General study findings and limits: Predominance within the ex vivo response was attributable to HLA-C-restricted CMV-specific TCR beta clonotypes. Cumulative public TCR beta family frequency identified CMV carriers with the relevant HLA.

TCRdb fed the reads into MiXCR, producing one record per CDR3 protein. The sample records 450,000 to 600,000 distinct CDR3 sequences, 11% being singletons. This clonotype was counted at least ten times. Its specificity is not known. Trimming removed 7 bases at V and 7 bases at J, with 11 bases between. CDR3 size: 11 residues. Germline CDR1 reads SNHLY; CDR2 reads FYNNEI. The sequence derives from a human donor in good health (CMV status not recorded). Some clones in this sample may be carry-over from other donors' samples. Sequencing was done on a sample of PBMCs. The J gene is TRBJ2-7, the V gene TRBV2; no definite D call. The DNA of the CDR3 is TGTGCCAGCAAGCAAGCTTGGGAGCAGTACTTC. It yields the protein CASKQAWEQYF.